These T cell receptor beta chains were read from a single sample in a study of blood T cell repertoires in COVID-19. The assay was immunoSEQ multiplex PCR, and TCRdb's table has in-frame clones only and misses some. The sample records some 390,000 clones, around 87% being singletons. Sequencing was done on a sample of peripheral blood. The receptors here all came from a woman aged 55 to 70 with COVID-19, enrolled during active disease. Both conserved end residues are part of each CDR3. The D gene is left open where the match is weak. Size is omitted from some rows. Given values are once, few, many or a class for expanded clones.

J | D | size | V | CDR3 | DNA
TRBJ1-5 | TRBD1 | NA | TRBV19 | CASSPGQSYNQPQHF | TGTGCCAGTAGTCCGGGACAGTCCTATAATCAGCCCCAGCATTTT
TRBJ1-4 | TRBD1 | NA | TRBV7-6 | CASSSTGGKEKLFF | TGTGCCAGCAGCTCGACAGGGGGCAAAGAAAAACTGTTTTTT
TRBJ1-3 | TRBD1 | NA | TRBV7-2 | CASSLDRGPGNTIYF | TGTGCCAGCAGCTTAGACAGGGGCCCTGGAAACACCATATATTTT
TRBJ1-4 | NA | NA | TRBV3-1/TRBV3-2 | CASRRQPGSNEKLFF | TGTGCCAGCAGGCGACAGCCAGGCTCTAATGAAAAACTGTTTTTT
TRBJ1-4 | NA | NA | TRBV28 | CASSSSATNEKLFF | TGTGCCAGCAGTTCGTCCGCAACTAATGAAAAACTGTTTTTT
TRBJ2-1 | NA | NA | TRBV10-3 | CAISVQGVNEQFF | TGTGCCATCAGTGTGCAAGGGGTGAATGAGCAGTTCTTC
TRBJ2-3 | TRBD2 | NA | TRBV19 | CASSIGGSGDLTDTQYF | TGTGCCAGTAGTATAGGAGGTAGCGGGGATCTCACAGATACGCAGTATTTT
TRBJ1-4 | TRBD1 | NA | TRBV28 | CASSFRQGLFVATNEKLFF | TGTGCCAGCAGTTTTCGACAGGGCCTTTTTGTTGCAACTAATGAAAAACTGTTTTTT
TRBJ2-7 | NA | NA | TRBV14 | CASSLAATSSEQYF | TGTGCCAGCAGCCTCGCAGCCACTAGTTCCGAGCAGTACTTC
TRBJ2-2 | TRBD2 | NA | TRBV7-9 | CASSPLAGGTTGELFF | TGTGCCAGCAGCCCGTTAGCGGGGGGTACCACCGGGGAGCTGTTTTTT
TRBJ1-2 | NA | NA | TRBV7-8 | CASSLVPGGNYGYTF | TGTGCCAGCAGCTTAGTTCCGGGGGGAAACTATGGCTACACCTTC
TRBJ1-5 | NA | few | TRBV2 | CASSEAQYSNQPQHF | TGTGCCAGCAGTGAAGCGCAGTACAGCAATCAGCCCCAGCATTTT
TRBJ2-5 | NA | NA | TRBV7-9 | CASSFQVGATQYF | TGTGCCAGCAGCTTTCAGGTGGGGGCGACCCAGTACTTC
TRBJ2-2 | NA | NA | TRBV7-2 | CASTHMGIRENTGELFF | TGTGCCAGCACCCACATGGGTATCCGGGAGAACACCGGGGAGCTGTTTTTT
TRBJ2-3 | NA | NA | TRBV28 | CASNLQDTQYF | TGTGCCAGCAACCTACAGGATACGCAGTATTTT
TRBJ2-7 | TRBD1 | once | TRBV18 | CASSPWFQDRVPGGQREQYF | TGTGCCAGCTCACCATGGTTTCAGGACAGGGTCCCTGGGGGGCAACGCGAGCAGTACTTC
TRBJ1-6 | TRBD1 | NA | TRBV28 | CASSFGGQGAFSPLHF | TGTGCCAGCAGTTTTGGGGGCCAGGGGGCATTTTCACCCCTCCACTTT
TRBJ1-1 | NA | NA | TRBV5-1 | CASSLAGSTEAFF | TGCGCCAGCAGCCTTGCAGGTAGCACTGAAGCTTTCTTT
TRBJ2-7 | TRBD2 | NA | TRBV5-6 | CASSPGLAEPSHEQYF | TGTGCCAGCAGCCCTGGCCTAGCGGAGCCCTCCCACGAGCAGTACTTC
TRBJ2-2 | TRBD1 | once | TRBV29-1 | CSADRGQGGELFF | TGCAGCGCCGACAGGGGGCAGGGCGGGGAGCTGTTTTTT
TRBJ1-1 | NA | NA | TRBV5-6 | CASSLVDLTNTEAFF | TGTGCCAGCAGCTTGGTAGACTTAACGAACACTGAAGCTTTCTTT
TRBJ2-5 | TRBD2 | NA | TRBV18 | CASSPLAGLGYQETQYF | TGTGCCAGCTCACCTCTAGCGGGACTTGGTTACCAAGAGACCCAGTACTTC
TRBJ1-2 | TRBD1 | NA | TRBV18 | CASSGSGQETYGYTF | TGTGCCAGCTCAGGAAGTGGACAGGAGACCTATGGCTACACCTTC
TRBJ2-7 | TRBD2 | NA | TRBV7-2 | CASSLRTSGGIYEQYF | TGTGCCAGCAGCCTTCGGACTAGCGGGGGAATATACGAGCAGTACTTC
TRBJ1-2 | TRBD1 | NA | TRBV2 | CASRGQVIYGYTF | TGTGCCAGCAGAGGACAGGTTATCTATGGCTACACCTTC
TRBJ2-5 | TRBD1 | NA | TRBV7-9 | CASSWTGRLETQYF | TGTGCCAGCAGCTGGACAGGGAGGTTGGAGACCCAGTACTTC
TRBJ2-1 | NA | NA | TRBV28 | CASSVQGSANNEQFF | TGTGCCAGCAGTGTACAGGGTTCGGCTAACAATGAGCAGTTCTTC
TRBJ1-2 | NA | NA | TRBV5-4 | CASSLEQRRYGYTF | TGTGCCAGCAGCTTGGAGCAGCGCCGTTATGGCTACACCTTC
TRBJ2-7 | TRBD1 | NA | TRBV6-5 | CASRRQGASYEQYF | TGTGCCAGCAGGAGACAGGGCGCGTCCTACGAGCAGTACTTC
TRBJ1-2 | TRBD1 | NA | TRBV11-2 | CASRLTGGYGYTF | TGTGCCAGCAGGTTGACAGGGGGCTATGGCTACACCTTC
TRBJ2-7 | TRBD2 | NA | TRBV5-1 | CASSSRTGGDEQYF | TGCGCCAGCAGCTCCCGGACGGGGGGTGATGAGCAGTACTTC
TRBJ2-5 | NA | NA | TRBV7-2 | CASSRDWGETQYF | TGTGCCAGCAGCCGTGACTGGGGCGAGACCCAGTACTTC
TRBJ1-1 | NA | NA | TRBV27 | CASRRGYEAFF | TGTGCCAGCAGAAGGGGGTACGAAGCTTTCTTT
TRBJ1-5 | TRBD1 | NA | TRBV10-1 | CASLDRGSNQPQHF | TGCGCCAGCTTGGACAGGGGAAGCAATCAGCCCCAGCATTTT
TRBJ1-1 | NA | NA | TRBV5-8 | CASSFRGAPTEAFF | TGTGCCAGCAGCTTCCGGGGGGCGCCCACTGAAGCTTTCTTT
TRBJ1-3 | NA | NA | TRBV11-1 | CASSPYGNTIYF | TGTGCCAGCAGCCCGTATGGAAACACCATATATTTT